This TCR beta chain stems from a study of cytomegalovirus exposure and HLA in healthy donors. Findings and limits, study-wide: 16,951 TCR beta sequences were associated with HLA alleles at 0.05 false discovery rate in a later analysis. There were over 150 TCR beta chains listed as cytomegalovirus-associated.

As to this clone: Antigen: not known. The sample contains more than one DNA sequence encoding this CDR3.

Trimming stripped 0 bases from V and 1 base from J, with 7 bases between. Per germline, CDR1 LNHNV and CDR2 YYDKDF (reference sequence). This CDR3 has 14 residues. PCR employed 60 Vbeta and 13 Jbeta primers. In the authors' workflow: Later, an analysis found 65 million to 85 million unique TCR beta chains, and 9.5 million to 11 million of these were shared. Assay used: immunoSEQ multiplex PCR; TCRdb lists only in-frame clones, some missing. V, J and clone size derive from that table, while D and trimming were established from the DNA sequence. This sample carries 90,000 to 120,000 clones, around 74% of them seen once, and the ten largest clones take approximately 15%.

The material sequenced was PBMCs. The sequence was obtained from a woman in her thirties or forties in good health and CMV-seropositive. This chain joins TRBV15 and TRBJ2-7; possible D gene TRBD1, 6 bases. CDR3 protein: CATSRDRGSYEQYF. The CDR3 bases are TGTGCCACCAGCAGAGACAGGGGATCCTACGAGCAGTACTTC.